There are many counts of the clone carrying this TCR beta chain. Its specificity is unknown. This CDR3 has 12 amino acids. Trimming cost V 10 bases and J 0 bases; bases outside gene matches: 2. This sample was included in a study of T cells in Graves' hyperthyroidism and ophthalmopathy. Study-wide results and caveats: A median around 6 months before onset, the model predicted ophthalmopathy.

Using RNA transcripts as the source, TCR beta CDR3 regions were amplified. The HTBI primer set served for first-round RT-PCR of the TCR CDR3. TCRdb re-called the multiplex PCR reads through MiXCR, storing one row per CDR3 protein. Among roughly 350,000 distinct CDR3 sequences, about 14% were seen once, and the ten largest hold 20% to 25%. This receptor was identified in a woman in her thirties with Graves' hyperthyroidism. V is TRBV12-3 or TRBV12-4 and J is TRBJ1-2, with TRBD1 matching over 7 bases. Sequenced: blood. This CDR3 is CANRGPNYGYTF. CDR3 sequence (DNA): TGTGCCAACAGGGGTCCTAACTATGGCTACACCTTC.